This is a list of T cell receptor beta chains from one sample in a study of technical replicates of blood from a handful of donors. Repertoires were generated with immunoSEQ multiplex PCR, while TCRdb's copy carries only in-frame clones and drops some. The sample lists fewer than 100,000 clones, 75% to 95% occurring once. The sequencing input was T cells isolated from PBMCs. The source is a human donor in good health. Both conserved end residues are part of each CDR3. D genes are given only for firm matches. A row's size may be missing; if present it is once, few, many or a size class.

v_gene: TRBV9; j_gene: TRBJ1-1; abundance: NA; d_gene: NA; CDR3aa: CASSLGGTGPNTEAFF; CDR3nt: TGTGCCAGCAGCTTGGGGGGAACAGGACCTAACACTGAAGCTTTCTTT
v_gene: TRBV10-2; j_gene: TRBJ1-2; abundance: few; d_gene: TRBD1; CDR3aa: CASIHQGQYGYTF; CDR3nt: TGCGCCAGCATCCACCAGGGACAGTATGGCTACACCTTC
v_gene: TRBV7-9; j_gene: TRBJ2-7; abundance: NA; d_gene: NA; CDR3aa: CASSLRRGATGYEQYF; CDR3nt: TGTGCCAGCAGCTTAAGACGGGGGGCAACCGGATACGAGCAGTACTTC
v_gene: TRBV4-1; j_gene: TRBJ1-5; abundance: once; d_gene: TRBD1; CDR3aa: CASSNRDRGMQPQHF; CDR3nt: TGCGCCAGCAGCAACCGGGACAGGGGAATGCAGCCCCAGCATTTT
v_gene: TRBV5-4; j_gene: TRBJ2-5; abundance: once; d_gene: TRBD1; CDR3aa: CASSLGHGQGGETQYF; CDR3nt: TGTGCCAGCAGCTTGGGCCATGGACAGGGTGGAGAGACCCAGTACTTC
v_gene: TRBV28; j_gene: TRBJ2-1; abundance: NA; d_gene: TRBD2; CDR3aa: CASRGLAGGNNEQFF; CDR3nt: TGTGCCAGCAGGGGGCTAGCGGGAGGAAACAATGAGCAGTTCTTC
v_gene: TRBV5-1; j_gene: TRBJ2-3; abundance: NA; d_gene: NA; CDR3aa: CASSFAETDTQYF; CDR3nt: TGCGCCAGCAGCTTTGCGGAGACAGATACGCAGTATTTT
v_gene: TRBV7-2; j_gene: TRBJ2-7; abundance: NA; d_gene: NA; CDR3aa: CASSFSPGQKFYEQYF; CDR3nt: TGTGCCAGCAGCTTTTCCCCGGGACAAAAATTCTACGAGCAGTACTTC
v_gene: TRBV11-2; j_gene: TRBJ2-1; abundance: few; d_gene: NA; CDR3aa: CASSLDWQYRGEQFF; CDR3nt: TGTGCCAGCAGCTTAGATTGGCAATACCGGGGTGAGCAGTTCTTC
v_gene: TRBV27; j_gene: TRBJ2-5; abundance: NA; d_gene: TRBD2; CDR3aa: CASSLVGVAGVETQYF; CDR3nt: TGTGCCAGCAGTTTAGTGGGGGTAGCGGGGGTCGAGACCCAGTACTTC